One and the same sample provided the 23 T cell receptor beta chains below, sequenced in a study of low-dose radiotherapy and immunotherapy resistance in tumors. Both TCRalpha and TCRbeta chains were reverse transcribed with V-gene-specific primers. With a constant-region primer and a V-primer adapter, TCRs were subjected to approximately 21 PCR cycles of amplification. TCRdb reprocessed the reads with MiXCR, giving one entry per CDR3 protein. Of roughly 17,000 distinct CDR3 sequences listed, 70% are singletons. These TCRs come from a human donor with advanced metastatic prostate, ovarian, gallbladder or colorectal cancer (not recorded which). This table probably holds off-target reads from a library built for another chain.

This chain connects TRBV7-2 to TRBJ1-1; D call uncertain. V lost 5 bases to trimming and J lost 2 bases, with 15 bases between them. The CDR3 consists of 15 residues. The germline V gene encodes CDR1 SGHTA and CDR2 FQGNSA. The CDR3 region has the DNA TGTGCCAGCAGCGAAACGGTCGGGTATAACACTGAAGCTTTCTTT. Translated: CASSETVGYNTEAFF.

A single count supports this clonotype. This chain connects TRBV11-2 to TRBJ2-2; a weak D match, TRBD2 (6 bases). The CDR3 runs to 16 residues. Trimming removed 2 bases from V and 5 bases from J, with 15 bases in between. Germline CDR1 and CDR2: SGHAT and FQNNGV. CDR3 residues: CASSLLGGKSTGELFF. In nucleotides, the CDR3 is TGTGCCAGCAGCTTATTGGGCGGGAAGTCTACCGGGGAGCTGTTTTTT.

CDR3 loop: CASSQGFTSGRGDEQFF. Written as DNA, the CDR3 is TGCGCCAGCAGCCAAGGTTTTACTAGCGGGAGGGGCGATGAGCAGTTCTTC. The rearrangement joins TRBV4-1 to TRBJ2-1; 13 bases map to TRBD2. CDR1 and CDR2 from the germline V gene are MGHRA and YSYEKL. CDR3 length equals 17 residues. The V and J ends lost 1 base and 8 bases, in that order; junction bases with no gene match: 8.

The chain links TRBV6-4 to TRBJ1-1, with a weak D call TRBD1 (6 bases). Trimming removed 3 bases at V and 0 bases at J, with 8 bases between. CDR1 is MRHNA, CDR2 SNTAGT, per germline. This CDR3 contains 14 residues. In DNA form, the CDR3 reads TGTGCCAGCAGTGAAGGGGGTCTGAACACTGAAGCTTTCTTT. Translation gives CASSEGGLNTEAFF.

This clonotype has only one observation. The rearrangement uses TRBV28 and TRBJ2-7; TRBD2 agrees at 12 bases. The J segment lost 4 bases and the V segment lost 10 bases, leaving 8 bases of the junction unmatched. Germline V gene data show CDR1 as MDHEN and CDR2 as SYDVKM. The CDR3 is made up of 14 amino acids. CDR3 region: CATETSGSVYEQYF. The CDR3 nucleotides are TGTGCCACCGAGACTAGCGGGAGTGTGTACGAGCAGTACTTC.

This clonotype was observed a few times. In nucleotides, the CDR3 is TGTGCCAGCAGTCCGGGACTTGTCACCGGGGAGCTGTTTTTT. Amino acids: CASSPGLVTGELFF. V and J are TRBV6-1 and TRBJ2-2, with D perhaps TRBD2 (6 bases). Between the trimmed V and J ends, which lost 5 bases and 4 bases, there was a span of 11 bases. Per the germline V gene, CDR1 is MNHNS and CDR2 is SASEGT. This CDR3 spans 14 amino acids.

The genes are TRBV5-1 and TRBJ1-1; a weak D match, TRBD1 (5 bases). Germline V gives CDR1 SGHRS, CDR2 YFSETQ. The V end lost 0 bases, the J end lost 7 bases, and 10 bases lay between the germline ends. This CDR3 comprises 13 residues. Here the CDR3 reads CASSLVQGVEAFF. CDR3 bases: TGCGCCAGCAGCTTGGTGCAGGGTGTTGAAGCTTTCTTT.

This chain connects TRBV18 to TRBJ1-1; 7 bases map to TRBD1. Germline-derived CDR1 and CDR2 are KGHSH and LQKENI. The CDR3 spans 16 residues. Trimming took 0 bases from V and 5 from J; bases not matched to a gene: 9. The CDR3 here is CASSPPGGRGVTEAFF. Written as DNA, the CDR3 is TGTGCCAGCTCACCACCCGGCGGCAGGGGGGTTACTGAAGCTTTCTTT.

The genes are TRBV6-1 and TRBJ2-2, with 9 bases aligning to TRBD2. This CDR3 spans 16 amino acids. Unmatched junction bases numbered 13, after V lost 7 bases and J lost 7 bases. Per the germline V gene, CDR1 is MNHNS and CDR2 is SASEGT. The CDR3 nucleotides read TGTGCCAGCAAGTCCGGCGGGGGGGTCAAGAACGGGGAGCTGTTTTTT. Protein: CASKSGGGVKNGELFF.

The chain links TRBV14 to TRBJ1-2; D may be TRBD1 (5 bases). CDR1 is SGHDN, CDR2 FVKESK, per germline. Between the trimmed V and J ends, which lost 4 bases and 4 bases, there was a span of 16 bases. The CDR3 totals 15 residues. As DNA, the CDR3 is TGTGCCAGCAGCCTCCATCAGGGACGGGGCTATGGCTACACCTTC. It encodes CASSLHQGRGYGYTF.

V is TRBV9 and J is TRBJ2-3, with a tentative D call TRBD1 (5 bases). V lost 0 bases and J lost 2, with 13 bases in between. Germline V CDR1 and CDR2: SGDLS, YYNGEE. The CDR3 contains 16 residues. The CDR3 coding sequence is TGTGCCAGCAGCGTAGGACAAGGGGTAATCACAGATACGCAGTATTTT. Protein product: CASSVGQGVITDTQYF.

This chain links TRBV4-1 with TRBJ1-2; D is ambiguous. This CDR3 has 15 residues. V was cut by 0 bases and J by 3 bases, with 11 bases left in between. Germline CDR1 MGHRA, CDR2 YSYEKL. CDR3 in DNA: TGCGCCAGCAGCCAAGATTCACAATACTACTATGGCTACACCTTC. Amino acid sequence: CASSQDSQYYYGYTF.

The chain links TRBV6-2 or TRBV6-3 to TRBJ1-1; weak D call: TRBD1 (5 bases). Germline V gene sequence: CDR1 MNHEY, CDR2 SVGEGT. The CDR3 has 14 amino acids. Deletions cut 5 bases from V and 6 bases from J, with 16 bases between. For the CDR3, the DNA is TGTGCCAGCAGTCAAATGGGGGGACGGGCTGAAGCTTTCTTT. Translated: CASSQMGGRAEAFF.

This clonotype came up a few times. The chain carries TRBV7-8 and TRBJ2-3; D is ambiguous. Per the germline V gene, CDR1 is SGHVS and CDR2 is FQNEAQ. CDR3 length equals 13 residues. Trimming took off 5 bases at V and 4 bases at J, with 10 bases between the two ends. This CDR3 reads CASSPPRADTQYF. In DNA form, the CDR3 reads TGTGCCAGCAGCCCCCCCCGGGCAGATACGCAGTATTTT. Using reference TRBV7-8 and TRBJ2-3 for the parts outside the CDR3, the full variable domain is GAGVSQSPRYKVAKRGQDVALRCDPISGHVSLFWYQQALGQGPEFLTYFQNEAQLDKSGLPSDRFFAERPEGSVSTLKIQRTQQEDSAVYLCASSPPRADTQYFGPGTRLTVL.

This clonotype showed up just a few times. The chain is built from TRBV3-1 and TRBJ2-3, with D tentatively TRBD2 (7 bases). V lost 7 bases to trimming and J lost 1 base, with 15 bases between them. The CDR3 is 15 amino acids. Germline V lookup: CDR1 LGHDT, CDR2 YNNKEL (reference sequence). The CDR3: CASNEGGLGTDTQYF. For the CDR3, the DNA is TGTGCCAGCAACGAGGGGGGGCTGGGCACAGATACGCAGTATTTT.

In its sample, this clonotype was seen a few times. The chain links TRBV10-3 to TRBJ1-4; 7 bases fit TRBD1. Looked up from germline, CDR1 is ENHRY and CDR2 is SYGVKD. V was pared by 5 bases and J by 3 bases, with 6 bases of the junction left unmatched. The CDR3 extends over 15 amino acids. The CDR3 sequence is CAISLGGTANEKLFF. In DNA form, the CDR3 reads TGTGCCATCAGTCTAGGGGGCACAGCTAATGAAAAACTGTTTTTT.

The rearrangement links TRBV5-6 to TRBJ2-7; D may be TRBD2 (5 bases). The CDR3 spans 16 residues. The V and J ends lost 2 bases and 3 bases respectively, with 18 bases between them. Germline V gene data show CDR1 as SGHDT and CDR2 as YYEEEE. CDR3 residues: CASSLGGSAPFYEQYF. The CDR3 DNA follows: TGTGCCAGCAGCTTAGGTGGGAGCGCCCCCTTCTACGAGCAGTACTTC. Looking up the rest from reference TRBV5-6 and TRBJ2-7 gives the full variable domain: DAGVTQSPTHLIKTRGQQVTLRCSPKSGHDTVSWYQQALGQGPQFIFQYYEEEERQRGNFPDRFSGHQFPNYSSELNVNALLLGDSALYLCASSLGGSAPFYEQYFGPGTRLTVT.

V gene TRBV5-5 combines with J gene TRBJ2-5; tentative D call: TRBD1 (6 bases). Per the germline V gene, CDR1 is SGHKS and CDR2 is YYEKEE (reference sequence). The CDR3 spans 13 residues. The V end was cut by 5 bases, the J end by 2 bases, with 10 bases between. In DNA form, the CDR3 reads TGTGCCAGCAGTCGACAGGAGCAAGAGACCCAGTACTTC. Translated: CASSRQEQETQYF.

This chain uses TRBV6-1 with TRBJ2-4; possible D gene TRBD2, 5 bases. CDR1 and CDR2 from the germline V gene are MNHNS and SASEGT. The length of the CDR3 is 14 residues. Trimming removed 5 bases from V and 4 bases from J, with 12 bases in between. The chain's CDR3 is CASSSGRGKNIQYF. The CDR3 DNA is TGTGCCAGCAGTAGCGGTAGAGGAAAAAACATTCAGTACTTC.

V and J are TRBV4-2 and TRBJ2-5; 16 nucleotides line up with TRBD2. Losses at the gene ends were 3 bases for V and 1 base for J; bases not matched to a gene: 2. The CDR3 loop spans 17 amino acids. Germline V lookup: CDR1 LGHNA, CDR2 YNFKEQ. The CDR3 reads CASSHGTSGGAQETQYF. CDR3 DNA: TGTGCCAGCAGCCACGGGACTAGCGGGGGGGCCCAAGAGACCCAGTACTTC.

Here the CDR3 DNA reads TGTGCCAGCAGCTTAGCGGGGGACCATGGCTACACCTTC. This codes for CASSLAGDHGYTF. The V gene is TRBV7-2, the J gene TRBJ1-2; D might be TRBD1 (5 bases). This CDR3 is 13 amino acids long. Germline V CDR1 and CDR2: SGHTA, FQGNSA. The V gene lost 0 bases and the J gene lost 6 bases, with 8 bases spanning the gap.

This chain joins TRBV4-1 and TRBJ1-5; D is ambiguous. Looked up from germline, CDR1 is MGHRA and CDR2 is YSYEKL. There are 12 residues in the CDR3. Trimming pared 0 bases from V and 9 bases from J, leaving 6 bases between. This CDR3 is CASSQDEGPQHF. The CDR3, as DNA: TGCGCCAGCAGCCAAGATGAAGGGCCCCAGCATTTT.

The chain combines TRBV18 with TRBJ2-1; 11 bases line up with TRBD2. The germline V gene encodes CDR1 KGHSH and CDR2 LQKENI. CDR3 length: 15 amino acids. V lost 3 bases to trimming and J lost 7 bases; unmatched junction nucleotides: 5. This CDR3 is CASSPTSGSWNEQFF. The CDR3, as DNA: TGTGCCAGCTCACCCACTAGCGGGAGCTGGAATGAGCAGTTCTTC.